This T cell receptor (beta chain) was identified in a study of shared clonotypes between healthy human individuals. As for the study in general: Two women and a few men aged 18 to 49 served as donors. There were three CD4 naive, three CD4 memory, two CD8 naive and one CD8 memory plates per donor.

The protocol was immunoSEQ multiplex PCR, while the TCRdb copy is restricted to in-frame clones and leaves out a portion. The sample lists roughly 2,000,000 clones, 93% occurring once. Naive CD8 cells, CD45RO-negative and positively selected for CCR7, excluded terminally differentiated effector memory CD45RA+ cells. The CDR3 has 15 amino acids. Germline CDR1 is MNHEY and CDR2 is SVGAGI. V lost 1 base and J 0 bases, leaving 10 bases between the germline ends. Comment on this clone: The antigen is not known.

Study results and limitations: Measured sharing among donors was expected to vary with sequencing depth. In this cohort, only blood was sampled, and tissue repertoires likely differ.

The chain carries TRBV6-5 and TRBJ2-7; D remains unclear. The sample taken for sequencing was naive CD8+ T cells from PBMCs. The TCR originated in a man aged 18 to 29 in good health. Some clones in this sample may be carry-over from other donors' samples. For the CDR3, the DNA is TGTGCCAGCAGTTACTTTCTGGGATACTCCTACGAGCAGTACTTC. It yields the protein CASSYFLGYSYEQYF.